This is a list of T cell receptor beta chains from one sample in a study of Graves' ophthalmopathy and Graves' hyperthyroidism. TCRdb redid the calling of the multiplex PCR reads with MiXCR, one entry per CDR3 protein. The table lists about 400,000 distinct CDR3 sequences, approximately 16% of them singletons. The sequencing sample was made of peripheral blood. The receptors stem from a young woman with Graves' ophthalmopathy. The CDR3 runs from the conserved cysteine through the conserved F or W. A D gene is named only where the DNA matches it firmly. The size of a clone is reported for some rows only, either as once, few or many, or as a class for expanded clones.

CDR3 protein: CASSFLGVGHTEAFF; CDR3 DNA: TGTGCCAGCAGTTTTCTCGGGGTAGGGCACACTGAAGCTTTCTTT; D gene: .; J gene: TRBJ1-1; V gene: TRBV28; clone size: many
CDR3 protein: CAARGVGNTEAFF; CDR3 DNA: TGTGCCGCTCGAGGGGTCGGGAACACTGAAGCTTTCTTT; D gene: .; J gene: TRBJ1-1; V gene: TRBV15; clone size: .
CDR3 protein: CASGDRAMGYTF; CDR3 DNA: TGTGCCAGTGGGGACAGGGCGATGGGCTACACCTTC; D gene: TRBD1; J gene: TRBJ1-2; V gene: TRBV19; clone size: many
CDR3 protein: CASSWPGTGANVLTF; CDR3 DNA: TGTGCCAGCAGTTGGCCCGGGACTGGGGCCAACGTCCTGACTTTC; D gene: .; J gene: TRBJ2-6; V gene: TRBV28; clone size: many
CDR3 protein: CASSRDLNTGELFF; CDR3 DNA: TGCGCCAGCAGCCGGGACTTAAACACCGGGGAGCTGTTTTTT; D gene: .; J gene: TRBJ2-2; V gene: TRBV5-1; clone size: few
CDR3 protein: CASSTGGARNNKQYF; CDR3 DNA: TGTGCCAGCAGCACCGGTGGGGCCCGTAATAACAAGCAGTACTTC; D gene: .; J gene: TRBJ2-7; V gene: TRBV6-4; clone size: .
CDR3 protein: CSARGQGSNQPQHF; CDR3 DNA: TGCAGTGCTAGGGGACAGGGTAGCAATCAGCCCCAGCATTTT; D gene: TRBD1; J gene: TRBJ1-5; V gene: TRBV20-1; clone size: many
CDR3 protein: CASKMTGVTEAFF; CDR3 DNA: TGTGCCAGCAAGATGACAGGTGTCACTGAAGCTTTCTTT; D gene: .; J gene: TRBJ1-1; V gene: TRBV6-1; clone size: .
CDR3 protein: CASSEAPGQTGELFF; CDR3 DNA: TGTGCCAGCAGTGAAGCCCCGGGACAGACCGGGGAGCTGTTTTTT; D gene: TRBD1; J gene: TRBJ2-2; V gene: TRBV2; clone size: many
CDR3 protein: CASSVERPGANVLTF; CDR3 DNA: TGTGCCAGCAGCGTAGAAAGGCCCGGGGCCAACGTCCTGACTTTC; D gene: .; J gene: TRBJ2-6; V gene: TRBV9; clone size: many
CDR3 protein: CASRRRGHYGYTF; CDR3 DNA: TGTGCCAGCAGGAGGAGGGGGCACTATGGCTACACCTTC; D gene: TRBD1; J gene: TRBJ1-2; V gene: TRBV6-5; clone size: many
CDR3 protein: CASSSRDSRLAKNIQYF; CDR3 DNA: TGTGCCAGCAGTTCCCGGGACAGCAGACTAGCCAAAAACATTCAGTACTTC; D gene: TRBD1; J gene: TRBJ2-4; V gene: TRBV6-2/TRBV6-3; clone size: many
CDR3 protein: CSVGQSNQPQHF; CDR3 DNA: TGCAGCGTGGGACAGAGTAATCAGCCCCAGCATTTT; D gene: TRBD1; J gene: TRBJ1-5; V gene: TRBV29-1; clone size: many
CDR3 protein: CASSPRTGTYEQYF; CDR3 DNA: TGTGCCAGTAGTCCTCGGACAGGAACCTACGAGCAGTACTTC; D gene: TRBD1; J gene: TRBJ2-7; V gene: TRBV19; clone size: many
CDR3 protein: CATSEPDRVGELFF; CDR3 DNA: TGTGCCACCAGTGAACCCGACAGGGTCGGGGAGCTGTTTTTT; D gene: TRBD1; J gene: TRBJ2-2; V gene: TRBV24-1; clone size: many
CDR3 protein: CASRGLLMNTEAFF; CDR3 DNA: TGTGCCAGCAGGGGGCTTCTCATGAACACTGAAGCTTTCTTT; D gene: .; J gene: TRBJ1-1; V gene: TRBV27; clone size: many
CDR3 protein: CSASVQANTGELFF; CDR3 DNA: TGCAGTGCTAGTGTCCAGGCGAACACCGGGGAGCTGTTTTTT; D gene: .; J gene: TRBJ2-2; V gene: TRBV20-1; clone size: .
CDR3 protein: CASGLDRRYTEAFF; CDR3 DNA: TGTGCTAGTGGTTTGGACAGAAGATACACTGAAGCTTTCTTT; D gene: .; J gene: TRBJ1-1; V gene: TRBV12-5; clone size: .
CDR3 protein: CASSFGAGDRGEQYF; CDR3 DNA: TGTGCCAGCAGCTTTGGGGCGGGAGATCGGGGCGAGCAGTACTTC; D gene: TRBD2; J gene: TRBJ2-7; V gene: TRBV5-4; clone size: many
CDR3 protein: CASSLLTNTGELFF; CDR3 DNA: TGTGCCAGCAGCCTCCTTACGAACACCGGGGAGCTGTTTTTT; D gene: .; J gene: TRBJ2-2; V gene: TRBV7-3; clone size: many
CDR3 protein: CASSYGLWEMYEQYF; CDR3 DNA: TGTGCCAGCAGTTACGGACTTTGGGAGATGTACGAGCAGTACTTC; D gene: .; J gene: TRBJ2-7; V gene: TRBV6-2/TRBV6-3; clone size: many
CDR3 protein: CSAQLGGRLNYGYTF; CDR3 DNA: TGCAGTGCTCAATTGGGGGGCAGGCTTAACTATGGCTACACCTTC; D gene: .; J gene: TRBJ1-2; V gene: TRBV20-1; clone size: many
CDR3 protein: CASRRGPLNQPQHF; CDR3 DNA: TGTGCCAGTAGAAGAGGACCTCTCAATCAGCCCCAGCATTTT; D gene: .; J gene: TRBJ1-5; V gene: TRBV19; clone size: many
CDR3 protein: CASGSGTGISPLHF; CDR3 DNA: TGTGCCAGCGGATCCGGGACAGGGATTTCACCCCTCCACTTT; D gene: TRBD1; J gene: TRBJ1-6; V gene: TRBV28; clone size: many
CDR3 protein: CASRKEPGARSSNQPQHF; CDR3 DNA: TGTGCCAGCAGGAAGGAGCCGGGAGCCCGGAGCAGCAATCAGCCCCAGCATTTT; D gene: .; J gene: TRBJ1-5; V gene: TRBV12-3/TRBV12-4; clone size: many
CDR3 protein: CSVTPGHTNTGELFF; CDR3 DNA: TGCAGCGTGACCCCGGGACACACGAACACCGGGGAGCTGTTTTTT; D gene: .; J gene: TRBJ2-2; V gene: TRBV29-1; clone size: .
CDR3 protein: CSAGPSTLGTANYGYTF; CDR3 DNA: TGCAGTGCTGGTCCCTCAACCTTGGGGACAGCTAACTATGGCTACACCTTC; D gene: TRBD1; J gene: TRBJ1-2; V gene: TRBV20-1; clone size: many
CDR3 protein: CASSLTRGQGTQPQHF; CDR3 DNA: TGTGCCAGCAGTCTAACTAGGGGACAGGGGACTCAGCCCCAGCATTTT; D gene: TRBD1; J gene: TRBJ1-5; V gene: TRBV6-5; clone size: many
CDR3 protein: CASAGGGPETQYF; CDR3 DNA: TGCGCCAGCGCAGGGGGAGGGCCTGAGACCCAGTACTTC; D gene: .; J gene: TRBJ2-5; V gene: TRBV5-1; clone size: .
CDR3 protein: CASSFSGNSPLHF; CDR3 DNA: TGTGCCAGCAGCTTCTCTGGGAATTCACCCCTCCACTTT; D gene: .; J gene: TRBJ1-6; V gene: TRBV7-2; clone size: many
CDR3 protein: CSATGTVQETQYF; CDR3 DNA: TGCAGCGCAACCGGGACAGTCCAAGAGACCCAGTACTTC; D gene: TRBD1; J gene: TRBJ2-5; V gene: TRBV29-1; clone size: many
CDR3 protein: CSVYAKTRAFF; CDR3 DNA: TGCAGCGTTTACGCGAAGACTAGGGCTTTCTTT; D gene: .; J gene: TRBJ1-1; V gene: TRBV29-1; clone size: many
CDR3 protein: CASSLVSAAYEQYF; CDR3 DNA: TGTGCCAGCAGTTTAGTCTCGGCAGCCTACGAGCAGTACTTC; D gene: .; J gene: TRBJ2-7; V gene: TRBV27; clone size: many
CDR3 protein: CASSEDQGSYEQYF; CDR3 DNA: TGCGCCAGCAGCGAGGATCAGGGGTCCTACGAGCAGTACTTC; D gene: .; J gene: TRBJ2-7; V gene: TRBV5-1; clone size: many
CDR3 protein: CASSLGMGRNTGELFF; CDR3 DNA: TGTGCCAGCAGCCTAGGAATGGGGCGAAACACCGGGGAGCTGTTTTTT; D gene: .; J gene: TRBJ2-2; V gene: TRBV7-3; clone size: .
CDR3 protein: CATQKDTEAFF; CDR3 DNA: TGTGCCACTCAAAAGGACACTGAAGCTTTCTTT; D gene: .; J gene: TRBJ1-1; V gene: TRBV10-3; clone size: many
CDR3 protein: CATSDEIGQPQHF; CDR3 DNA: TGTGCCACCAGTGATGAGATTGGTCAGCCCCAGCATTTT; D gene: .; J gene: TRBJ1-5; V gene: TRBV24-1; clone size: .
CDR3 protein: CASSLTRQGRRQETQYF; CDR3 DNA: TGTGCCAGCAGCTTAACAAGACAGGGGAGGAGGCAAGAGACCCAGTACTTC; D gene: TRBD1; J gene: TRBJ2-5; V gene: TRBV11-1; clone size: many
CDR3 protein: CASSSDPVTSWEETQYF; CDR3 DNA: TGTGCCAGCAGCTCCGATCCAGTGACTAGTTGGGAAGAGACCCAGTACTTC; D gene: .; J gene: TRBJ2-5; V gene: TRBV11-2; clone size: many
CDR3 protein: CASRLAPETQYF; CDR3 DNA: TGTGCCAGCAGACTAGCCCCAGAGACCCAGTACTTC; D gene: .; J gene: TRBJ2-5; V gene: TRBV2; clone size: many
CDR3 protein: CASARGGPYEQYF; CDR3 DNA: TGTGCCAGCGCCAGAGGCGGCCCCTACGAGCAGTACTTC; D gene: .; J gene: TRBJ2-7; V gene: TRBV6-1; clone size: many